This section outlines one T cell receptor beta chain sequence together with its context. Its binding antigen is unknown. One base away there is no much larger clone; base qualities are not given. This sample was taken from a study of blood T cell repertoires in COVID-19 (TCRdb year 2020). For context, the study as a whole: Samples covering the acute and convalescent phases of COVID-19 were provided by collaborators in the United States, Italy and Spain. The material from the prospective study consisted of cDNA or gDNA derived from T cells, B-cell-depleted T cells, or PBMCs. Subjects who had been exposed to COVID-19, were actively infected with it, or had recovered from it provided the deeply sampled blood TCRbeta repertoires that made up the dataset. The repertoires were released in a freely available public database meant as a resource for research on the immune response to SARS-CoV-2. Samples came from the ongoing ImmuneRACE study (first 160 participants) plus 1,254 subjects from 6 global collaborators. The sample metadata nearly always contained a de-identified subject ID, COVID-19 status, age in years and sex. HLA class I and class II types, where available, came from metadata supplied by the sample provider rather than from assay-based typing. Study-wide conclusions, independent of this receptor: How much clinical and demographic metadata was included differed by source and by participant, and the metadata was provided uncurated.

V and J lose 9 bases and 1 base, and a span of 12 bases separates them. The CDR3 starts with the cysteine, ends with the phenylalanine, and has 14 residues. Solely the CDR3 DNA is kept, with 42 bases framed from the first base. The germline V gene (reference sequence) provides CDR1 LGHDT and CDR2 YNNKEL. TCRbeta CDR3 regions were amplified from genomic DNA using the immunoSEQ Assay, a bias-controlled multiplex PCR. The authors' analysis ran thus. The number of nucleated cells in each sample was estimated from the amplification of reference gene primers within the assay. Sequence reads were collapsed and filtered to measure the absolute abundance of every unique TCRbeta CDR3 rearrangement. For each sample, productive Simpson clonality was calculated as the square root of Simpson's diversity index over productive rearrangements. Sourced from immuneACCESS, this table was stored by TCRdb with only in-frame sequences that have V and J called. A share of the clones is absent; for the studies checked, an unresolved V gene accounts for under half, and the remainder has no known explanation. V, J and clone size were drawn from that table, and D and trimming were deduced from the DNA. This sample gives 67,000 or so clones in total; around 83% of them show up just once. The top ten constitute approximately 28% of the sample.

Whole blood was collected in K2EDTA tubes by collaborating institutions according to the institutions' own protocols. For TCRbeta analysis, collaborator samples were shipped as frozen whole blood, as isolated PBMCs, or as DNA extracted from either sample type. The source material was peripheral blood. The TCR sequence derives from a man between 65 and 79 years old with acute or convalescent COVID-19. The chain was built from TRBV3-1 (or the pseudogene TRBV3-2) and TRBJ2-2; possibly the D gene is TRBD2, per 5 matching bases. The DNA reads as follows: TGTGCCAGTCGTAGCGTGAAGAACACCGGGGAGCTGTTTTTT. Translated, this is CASRSVKNTGELFF.